Listed here are 29 T cell receptor beta chains from one sample, sequenced in a study of T cell responses to AZD1222 COVID-19 vaccine. TCRdb's table, derived via immunoSEQ multiplex PCR, lists solely in-frame clones and lacks some. The sample shows about 180,000 clones, 75% to 90% of them seen only once. The source material was peripheral blood, sampled on day 0 of AZD1222 vaccination. Receptors were obtained from an adult in good health.

V usage is TRBV19 and J usage is TRBJ1-2; no clear D. V lost 4 bases, J lost 0 bases, and 3 bases lay in between. Germline CDR1 is LNHDA and CDR2 is SQIVND (reference sequence). This CDR3 is 12 amino acids long. The CDR3 nucleotides are TGTGCCAGTAGTAACGCTAACTATGGCTACACCTTC. Protein: CASSNANYGYTF.

The chain carries TRBV18 and TRBJ1-2, with D maybe TRBD1 (6 bases). The CDR3 has 15 amino acids. The V end lost 6 bases, the J end lost 8 bases, and 22 bases lay between the germline ends. Germline assignment: CDR1 KGHSH and CDR2 LQKENI. CDR3 in amino acids: CASSLSGGQTAGYTF. CDR3 bases: TGTGCCAGCTCGCTAAGCGGGGGACAAACCGCCGGCTACACCTTC.

As regards this clone: The same CDR3 arises from other DNA sequences in this sample as well. The genes are TRBV5-1 and TRBJ2-1; D is ambiguous. The CDR3 runs 16 residues. Trimming pared 0 bases from V and 0 bases from J, leaving 10 bases between. The germline V gene encodes CDR1 SGHRS and CDR2 YFSETQ. Here the CDR3 reads CASSLDRASSYNEQFF. In DNA, the CDR3 is TGCGCCAGCAGCTTGGATCGGGCCAGCTCCTACAATGAGCAGTTCTTC.

V gene TRBV30 combines with J gene TRBJ2-7; no reliable D call. The J call may be incorrect, as the DNA end agrees better with TRBJ2-1. The germline V gene encodes CDR1 GTSNPN and CDR2 SVGIG (reference sequence). CDR3 length equals 11 residues. This CDR3 reads CAWSVLNEQFF. CDR3 in DNA: TGTGCCTGGAGTGTTCTTAACGAGCAGTTCTTC.

V and J are TRBV11-2 and TRBJ2-5, with 8 nucleotides matching TRBD1. The CDR3 loop spans 15 amino acids. The germline V gene has CDR1 SGHAT and CDR2 FQNNGV. Trimming at V came to 5 bases and at J to 1 base, leaving 6 bases not matched to a gene. The CDR3 DNA is TGTGCCAGCAGCACCAGACAGGGGATCCAAGAGACCCAGTACTTC. It is translated as CASSTRQGIQETQYF.

This chain joins TRBV6-5 and TRBJ2-2, with D tentatively TRBD1 (6 bases). The CDR3 extends over 13 amino acids. Germline V lookup: CDR1 MNHEY, CDR2 SVGAGI. V was shortened by 11 bases and J by 6 bases, with 16 bases between the two germline ends. This CDR3 is CAVGTFSSGELFF. CDR3 sequence (DNA): TGTGCCGTAGGGACATTTTCTTCCGGGGAGCTGTTTTTT.

This clone was recorded only once. This chain's CDR3 is CASRKFAAERIIYTF. The CDR3 DNA sequence: TGTGCCAGCAGAAAATTCGCGGCGGAGAGAATCATCTACACCTTC. This rearrangement joins TRBV5-4 to TRBJ1-2, with D unclear. The CDR3 loop spans 15 amino acids. Germline V lookup: CDR1 SGHNT, CDR2 YYREEE (reference sequence). V shed 5 bases and J shed 10 bases, with 24 bases lying between them.

This chain connects TRBV7-9 to TRBJ1-1; a possible D gene is TRBD1 (5 bases). Per the germline V gene, CDR1 is SEHNR and CDR2 is FQNEAQ (reference sequence). V gave up 3 bases and J gave up 5 bases, with 10 bases separating them. The CDR3 runs to 13 residues. This chain's CDR3 is CASSFGRGTEAFF. The CDR3 DNA is TGTGCCAGCAGCTTCGGTAGGGGAACTGAAGCTTTCTTT.

The DNA for the CDR3 is TGCGCCAGCAGCCCCCGACAGTGGAACACTGAAGCTTTCTTT. It specifies CASSPRQWNTEAFF. The chain has TRBV4-1 and TRBJ1-1; D may be TRBD1 (5 bases). Germline values: CDR1 MGHRA, CDR2 YSYEKL. This CDR3 has 14 residues. With 4 bases removed from V and 1 base from J, the gap between germline ends came to 10 bases.

The chain has TRBV2 and TRBJ2-7; a possible D gene is TRBD1 (6 bases). The germline CDR1 and CDR2 sequences are SNHLY and FYNNEI. This CDR3 region has 15 residues. The V gene lost 1 base and the J gene lost 2 bases, with 12 bases spanning the gap. For the CDR3, the DNA is TGTGCCAGCAGTGAAGGCAGGGGCCCAACCTACGAGCAGTACTTC. This translates into CASSEGRGPTYEQYF.

The chain links TRBV6-5 to TRBJ1-5; 7 nucleotides align to TRBD1. Germline-derived CDR1 and CDR2 are MNHEY and SVGAGI. V lost 4 bases, J lost 5 bases, and 5 bases stayed unmatched. The CDR3 is 14 residues long. CDR3 residues: CASSSTGVDQPQHF. The DNA of the CDR3 is TGTGCCAGCAGTTCCACAGGGGTAGATCAGCCCCAGCATTTT.

The chain links TRBV3-1 (or the pseudogene TRBV3-2) to TRBJ2-3; TRBD1 agrees at 8 bases. Per germline, CDR1 LGHDT and CDR2 YNNKEL (reference sequence). Trimming took 0 bases from V and 6 from J; bases not matched to a gene: 17. The CDR3 consists of 19 residues. DNA for the CDR3: TGTGCCAGCAGCCAAGACGGTTTGGCAGGGGGCGGAGCAAGGGATACGCAGTATTTT. Encoded protein: CASSQDGLAGGGARDTQYF.

The chain recombines TRBV18 with TRBJ2-7, with unresolved D. The germline V gene has CDR1 KGHSH and CDR2 LQKENI. The CDR3 consists of 13 residues. The V end lost 2 bases, the J end lost 5 bases, and 10 bases lay between the germline ends. The chain's CDR3 is CASSPTHLNEQYF. CDR3 bases: TGTGCCAGCTCACCAACGCATCTTAACGAGCAGTACTTC.

V gene TRBV7-8 combines with J gene TRBJ1-5; TRBD1 might be the D (5 bases). V was trimmed by 0 bases and J by 4 bases, leaving 7 bases between them. The germline V gene has CDR1 SGHVS and CDR2 FQNEAQ. The CDR3 consists of 14 residues. This CDR3 reads CASSLAAGNQPQHF. Here the CDR3 DNA reads TGTGCCAGCAGCTTAGCGGCAGGGAATCAGCCCCAGCATTTT.

The CDR3 is CASSSGLAGSTSTDTQYF. CDR3 sequence (DNA): TGTGCCAGCAGCTCGGGACTAGCGGGGTCGACTAGCACAGATACGCAGTATTTT. The chain carries TRBV7-9 and TRBJ2-3; 13 bases agree with TRBD2. Germline assignment: CDR1 SEHNR and CDR2 FQNEAQ (reference sequence). The CDR3 consists of 18 residues. The junction had 7 bases not matched to a gene; V was cut back by 4 bases and J by 0 bases.

J is TRBJ1-5 and V is TRBV19, with D uncertain. Germline V gene sequence: CDR1 LNHDA, CDR2 SQIVND (reference sequence). V was cut by 3 bases and J by 2 bases, with 8 bases left in between. This CDR3 has 14 amino acids. The CDR3 spells CASSILGGNQPQHF. CDR3 DNA sequence: TGTGCCAGTAGTATTTTGGGCGGCAATCAGCCCCAGCATTTT.

This clone appeared a single time. V usage is TRBV7-9 and J usage is TRBJ1-3; tentatively, D is TRBD1 (6 bases). With 5 bases removed from V and 8 bases from J, the gap between germline ends came to 25 bases. The length of the CDR3 is 17 residues. From germline, CDR1 is SEHNR and CDR2 FQNEAQ (reference sequence). The CDR3: CASSRIRDNLSRDTIYF. CDR3 in DNA: TGTGCCAGCAGCAGGATCCGGGACAACTTAAGCAGGGACACCATATATTTT.

The chain carries TRBV7-2 and TRBJ1-2, with D unclear. Per germline, CDR1 SGHTA and CDR2 FQGNSA. V dropped 2 bases and J dropped 5 bases, with 3 bases sitting between them. This CDR3 is 11 amino acids long. The CDR3 protein is CASSLLYGYTF. Here the CDR3 DNA reads TGTGCCAGCAGCTTACTTTATGGCTACACCTTC.

A note on this clone: Other DNA variants within this sample encode the same CDR3. The chain joins TRBV4-3 to TRBJ2-7; possibly TRBD2 for D (7 bases). V was shortened by 1 base and J by 4 bases, with 17 bases between the two germline ends. The germline V gene encodes CDR1 LGHNA and CDR2 YSLEER. The CDR3 is 16 residues long. The CDR3: CASSQGRGGGSYEQYF. DNA for the CDR3: TGCGCCAGCAGCCAAGGTCGTGGCGGGGGCTCATACGAGCAGTACTTC.

This chain connects TRBV19 to TRBJ2-7, with TRBD1 matching 7 bases. After removal of 6 bases from V and 3 bases from J, the junction contained 5 bases not matched to a gene. Germline assignment: CDR1 LNHDA and CDR2 SQIVND (reference sequence). This CDR3 is 13 amino acids long. CDR3 in DNA: TGTGCCAGTAGCCCCCGACAGGGCTACGAGCAGTACTTC. This codes for CASSPRQGYEQYF.

The J gene is TRBJ2-2, the V gene TRBV27, with D uncertain. Trimming stripped 6 bases from V and 4 bases from J, with 9 bases between. This CDR3 spans 13 amino acids. Germline V gene data show CDR1 as MNHEY and CDR2 as SMNVEV (reference sequence). The CDR3 nucleotides are TGTGCCAGCAGAGAACTGAGCACCGGGGAGCTGTTTTTT. Amino acid sequence: CASRELSTGELFF.

Concerning this clone itself: The sample contains more than one DNA sequence encoding this CDR3. The chain combines TRBV5-1 with TRBJ2-6, with no clear D. In germline, CDR1 is SGHRS, CDR2 YFSETQ. The CDR3 has 14 amino acids. V lost 0 bases and J lost 1, with 2 bases in between. CDR3 residues: CASSLESGANVLTF. The DNA of the CDR3 is TGCGCCAGCAGCTTGGAATCTGGGGCCAACGTCCTGACTTTC.

The V gene is TRBV6-5, the J gene TRBJ2-1, with a weak D call TRBD1 (5 bases). Germline V lookup: CDR1 MNHEY, CDR2 SVGAGI. The CDR3 has 14 residues. The V gene lost 7 bases and the J gene lost 6 bases, with 16 bases spanning the gap. Here the CDR3 DNA reads TGTGCCAGCATTTGGACAAACGCAGCCAATGAGCAGTTCTTC. Its translation is CASIWTNAANEQFF.

The chain links TRBV7-8 to TRBJ1-5; 10 bases are shared with TRBD1. J gave up 3 bases and V 4 bases, and 6 bases lay outside the gene matches. This CDR3 region has 16 residues. The germline CDR1 and CDR2 sequences are SGHVS and FQNEAQ. The CDR3 reads CASSSRDRGYNQPQHF. DNA for the CDR3: TGTGCCAGCAGCTCGAGGGACAGGGGTTACAATCAGCCCCAGCATTTT. Looking up the rest from reference TRBV7-8 and TRBJ1-5 gives the full variable domain: GAGVSQSPRYKVAKRGQDVALRCDPISGHVSLFWYQQALGQGPEFLTYFQNEAQLDKSGLPSDRFFAERPEGSVSTLKIQRTQQEDSAVYLCASSSRDRGYNQPQHFGDGTRLSIL.

This chain connects TRBV19 to TRBJ1-6; no clear D gene. CDR1 and CDR2 from the germline V gene are LNHDA and SQIVND (reference sequence). V lost 6 bases and J lost 7, with 22 bases in between. The CDR3 totals 17 residues. The CDR3 DNA is TGTGCCAGTAGCATGGCCGCAGTCGGTATGGAGAATTCACCCCTCCACTTT. Protein product: CASSMAAVGMENSPLHF.

This chain joins TRBV5-1 and TRBJ1-1, with a tentative D call TRBD1 (5 bases). This CDR3 region has 11 residues. Germline values: CDR1 SGHRS, CDR2 YFSETQ. Deletions cut 0 bases from V and 8 bases from J, with 5 bases between. Here the CDR3 reads CASSLEGEAFF. The CDR3 DNA is TGCGCCAGCAGCTTGGAGGGGGAAGCTTTCTTT.

V and J are TRBV7-9 and TRBJ1-4; 7 nucleotides agree with TRBD1. This CDR3 comprises 14 residues. From germline, CDR1 is SEHNR and CDR2 FQNEAQ (reference sequence). Trimming removed 5 bases from V and 8 bases from J; junction bases left unmatched: 8. CDR3 in amino acids: CASSLDRAEEKLFF. CDR3 nucleotide sequence: TGTGCCAGCAGCCTCGACAGGGCAGAGGAAAAACTGTTTTTT.

The chain uses TRBV5-1 and TRBJ1-1, with D perhaps TRBD1 (6 bases). This CDR3 is built from 15 residues. Germline values: CDR1 SGHRS, CDR2 YFSETQ. With 0 bases removed from V and 5 bases from J, the gap between germline ends came to 14 bases. The CDR3 loop is CASSLAEAQGTEAFF. CDR3 nucleotides: TGCGCCAGCAGCTTGGCCGAAGCCCAGGGGACTGAAGCTTTCTTT.

The chain combines TRBV6-4 with TRBJ1-4, with 7 bases aligning to TRBD1. This CDR3 has 15 residues. Germline lookup yields CDR1 MRHNA and CDR2 SNTAGT. J gave up 8 bases and V 5 bases, and 11 bases lay outside the gene matches. CDR3 DNA: TGTGCCAGCAGTCCCTACCTGACAGGGAAGGAAAAACTGTTTTTT. It yields the protein CASSPYLTGKEKLFF.